This T cell receptor (beta chain) was captured by sequencing in a study of T cells in Graves' hyperthyroidism and ophthalmopathy. Study outcomes and limitations: The blood repertoire included most of the expanded thyroid clonotypes above 0.001.

This clonotype showed up just a few times. Its cognate antigen is unknown. The CDR3 spans 16 residues. Trimming took 1 base from V and 3 from J; bases not matched to a gene: 11. The V gene's germline CDR1 is DFQATT and CDR2 SNEGSKA (reference sequence). Amplification of TCR beta CDR3 regions was performed using RNA transcripts as template. During a first-round RT-PCR of the TCR CDR3, the HTBI primer set was used. TCRdb ran MiXCR on the multiplex PCR reads and lists one entry per CDR3 protein. In the table there are about 350,000 distinct CDR3 sequences, roughly 14% of which are singletons. The study enrolled patients aged 18 to 65 with newly diagnosed hyperthyroidism of under 2 months' duration. The study excluded patients with uncontrolled infection, other autoimmune disease, pregnancy or lactation. The PBMCs studied were ones that came from roughly 9.1 ml fresh peripheral blood.

The chain combines TRBV20-1 with TRBJ2-5, with TRBD1 matching 7 bases. The sequence was collected from a woman in her 30s with Graves' hyperthyroidism. Sequenced sample: blood. The CDR3 nucleotides are TGCAGTGCTAGAGTCCTTCACCGGGACAGAAAAGAGACCCAGTACTTC. Translating gives CSARVLHRDRKETQYF.